This TCR beta chain was sequenced during a study of T cell clones after liver transplantation. About the study: TCRbeta sequencing after a pre-transplant mixed lymphocyte reaction identified graft-donor-reactive clones, later tracked in post-transplant blood. Tolerant meant at least one year fully off immunosuppression without liver enzymes above twice normal. Until 12-24 months post-transplant, subjects got standard immunosuppression and no induction.

Profiling relied on immunoSEQ multiplex PCR, and the TCRdb table lists in-frame clones only, not all of them. The repertoire holds roughly 62,000 clones, with 70% as singletons. Germline trimming cut 2 bases from V and 2 bases from J; bases unmatched to any gene: 10. Per the germline V gene, CDR1 is SGHRS and CDR2 is YFSETQ. CDR3 length: 18 residues. This sample comprised CD4+ T cells from blood, obtained at the approximately 16-month timepoint. The sequence derives from a human patient who received a liver transplant. Some T cells here may be from the graft donor. The gene calls are TRBV5-1 and TRBJ2-3, with 11 bases identical to TRBD2. The CDR3 DNA is TGCGCCAGCAGCTTAGAACCCGCTAGCGGGGGGACCACAGATACGCAGTATTTT. This encodes CASSLEPASGGTTDTQYF.